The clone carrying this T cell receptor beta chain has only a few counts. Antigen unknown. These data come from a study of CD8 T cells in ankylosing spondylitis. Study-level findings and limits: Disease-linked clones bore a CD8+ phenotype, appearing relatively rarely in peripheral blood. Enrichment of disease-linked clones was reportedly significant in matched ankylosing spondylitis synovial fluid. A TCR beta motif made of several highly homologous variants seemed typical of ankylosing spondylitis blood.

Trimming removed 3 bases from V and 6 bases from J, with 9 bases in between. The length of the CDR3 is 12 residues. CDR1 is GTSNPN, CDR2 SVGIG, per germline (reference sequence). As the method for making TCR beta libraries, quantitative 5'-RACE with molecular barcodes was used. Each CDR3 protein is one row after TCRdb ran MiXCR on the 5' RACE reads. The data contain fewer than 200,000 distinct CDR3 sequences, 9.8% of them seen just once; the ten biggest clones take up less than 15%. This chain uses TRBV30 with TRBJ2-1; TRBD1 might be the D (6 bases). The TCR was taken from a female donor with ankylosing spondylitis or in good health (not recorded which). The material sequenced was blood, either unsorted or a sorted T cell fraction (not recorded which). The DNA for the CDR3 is TGTGCCTGGAGCCCAGGGGCCAATGAGCAGTTCTTC. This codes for CAWSPGANEQFF.